This TCR beta chain is drawn from a study of OX40 agonist ivuxolimab in advanced cancers. In regard to this clone: What it recognizes is unknown.

Germline-derived CDR1 and CDR2 are SNHLY and FYNNEI. CDR3 length: 13 residues. Trimming removed 8 bases at V and 5 bases at J, with 10 bases between. The repertoire was sequenced with immunoSEQ multiplex PCR; TCRdb's copy has only in-frame clones and lacks some. This sample has 97,000 or so clones, with almost 90% found just once. Study outcomes and limitations: Not determined was the antigen specificity of the expanded peripheral T cells.

The receptor was isolated from an adult with an advanced solid tumor such as melanoma, head and neck, liver or kidney cancer. The chain links TRBV2 to TRBJ1-6, with a possible D match to TRBD1 (6 bases). Specimen: CD4+ or CD8+ T cells sorted from blood, collected in a trial of the OX40 agonist ivuxolimab. The CDR3 DNA follows: TGTGCCAGCGGCCGGGACAATAATTCACCCCTCCACTTT. Residues: CASGRDNNSPLHF.